Given below is one T cell receptor (beta chain) in context. Its antigen is unknown. MiXCR, run by TCRdb on the reads, gives a single entry per CDR3 protein. Altogether 560,000 or so distinct CDR3 sequences are present, approximately 15% being singletons, with the ten largest covering 20% to 30%. Trimming left V 4 bases short and J 6 bases short, with 18 bases between. The CDR3 has 15 residues. Germline lookup yields CDR1 SGDLS and CDR2 YYNGEE. These data originate in a study of T cell repertoires in cytomegalovirus infection. On the study more broadly: Both a matching HLA type and CMV infection were indicated by public TCR beta signatures.

Whole-study findings and limits: The ex vivo response was dominated by HLA-C-restricted CMV-specific TCR beta clonotypes. Summed frequency of public TCR beta families distinguished CMV carriers with the relevant HLA.

The TCR originated in a human donor in good health (CMV status not recorded). Some clones in this sample may be carry-over from other donors' samples. Material: CD8+ T cells from PBMCs. The rearrangement joins TRBV9 to TRBJ2-3; D gene uncertain. The CDR3 nucleotides are TGTGCCAGCAGCAACTACGAAGGAGTGGGGGATACGCAGTATTTT. Amino acids: CASSNYEGVGDTQYF.